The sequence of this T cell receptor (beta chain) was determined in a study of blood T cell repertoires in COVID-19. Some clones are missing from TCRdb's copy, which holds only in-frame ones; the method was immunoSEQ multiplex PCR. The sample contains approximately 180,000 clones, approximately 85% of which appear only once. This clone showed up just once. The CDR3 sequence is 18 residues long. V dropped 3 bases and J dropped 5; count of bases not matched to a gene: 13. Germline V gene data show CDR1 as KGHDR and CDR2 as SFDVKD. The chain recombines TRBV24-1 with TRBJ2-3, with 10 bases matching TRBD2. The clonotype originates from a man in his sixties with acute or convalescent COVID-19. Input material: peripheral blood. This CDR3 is CATSDTRKSSGSQDTQYF. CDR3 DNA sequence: TGTGCCACCAGTGATACTCGAAAATCTAGCGGGAGTCAAGATACGCAGTATTTT.